This passage covers 28 T cell receptor beta chains from one sample sequenced in a study of CD4 T cells in relation to SARS-CoV-2 and coronaviruses. What these receptors recognize is not known. Unexposed donor CD4+ T cells date from 2011-2018, before the COVID-19 pandemic. CD4+ T cells were isolated from the cells after 10 days of culture. The repertoire was sequenced with immunoSEQ multiplex PCR; TCRdb's copy has only in-frame clones and lacks some. The table includes about 24,000 clones, 70% to 75% detected once. What was sequenced was CD4+ T cells from PBMCs, cultured in vitro. The source of these receptors is a human donor in good health.

This clone was recorded a few times. The chain couples TRBV29-1 to TRBJ2-3; 13 bases line up with TRBD2. The CDR3 is 18 amino acids. The V and J ends lost 3 bases and 2 bases, in that order; junction bases with no gene match: 11. Germline V gives CDR1 SQVTM, CDR2 ANQGSEA. CDR3 in amino acids: CSVDTGLAGPRVTDTQYF. The CDR3 nucleotides are TGCAGCGTTGATACGGGACTAGCGGGGCCGAGGGTCACAGATACGCAGTATTTT.

This chain links TRBV6-5 with TRBJ2-7; 11 nucleotides line up with TRBD2. CDR3 length equals 13 residues. Germline V CDR1 and CDR2: MNHEY, SVGAGI. The trim removed 6 bases at V and 4 bases at J, leaving 2 bases unmatched. DNA for the CDR3: TGTGCCAGCAGAATAGCGGGAGGGTACGAGCAGTACTTC. It encodes CASRIAGGYEQYF.

The V gene is TRBV9, the J gene TRBJ2-1, with TRBD2 as a possible D gene (5 bases). With 5 bases removed from V and 2 bases from J, the gap between germline ends came to 14 bases. This CDR3 is 15 amino acids long. The germline CDR1 and CDR2 sequences are SGDLS and YYNGEE. The chain's CDR3 is CASSATRLPYNEQFF. CDR3 nucleotides: TGTGCCAGCAGTGCCACCAGACTACCCTACAATGAGCAGTTCTTC.

The J gene is TRBJ1-4, the V gene TRBV28, with D unresolved. V gave up 6 bases and J gave up 8 bases, with 10 bases separating them. Germline values: CDR1 MDHEN, CDR2 SYDVKM. The CDR3 has 12 residues. For the CDR3, the DNA is TGTGCCAGCAGATCCGTCAACGAAAAACTGTTTTTT. Its translation is CASRSVNEKLFF.

The genes are TRBV10-3 and TRBJ1-5; D remains ambiguous. This CDR3 contains 16 residues. V lost 0 bases to trimming and J lost 1 base, with 10 bases between them. Germline V gene sequence: CDR1 ENHRY, CDR2 SYGVKD. CDR3 loop: CAISESGWESNQPQHF. The CDR3 bases are TGTGCCATCAGTGAGTCGGGTTGGGAAAGCAATCAGCCCCAGCATTTT.

The chain recombines TRBV10-2 with TRBJ1-2; D is ambiguous. With 8 bases removed from V and 3 bases from J, the gap between germline ends came to 10 bases. Germline CDR1 reads WSHSY; CDR2 reads SAAADI. The CDR3 runs to 12 residues. CDR3 protein: CASRRDDYGYTF. The CDR3 DNA sequence: TGCGCCAGCCGGAGGGATGACTATGGCTACACCTTC.

This chain's CDR3 is CATSPAGTGGFIGANVLTF. The CDR3 nucleotides read TGTGCCACCTCCCCCGCCGGGACAGGGGGATTTATTGGGGCCAACGTCCTGACTTTC. The rearrangement uses TRBV28 and TRBJ2-6; 11 bases agree with TRBD1. The V and J ends lost 10 bases and 3 bases, in that order; junction bases with no gene match: 17. Germline V gives CDR1 MDHEN, CDR2 SYDVKM. This CDR3 has 19 residues. The complete variable domain, with remaining parts taken from reference TRBV28 and TRBJ2-6, reads DVKVTQSSRYLVKRTGEKVFLECVQDMDHENMFWYRQDPGLGLRLIYFSYDVKMKEKGDIPEGYSVSREKKERFSLILESASTNQTSMYLCATSPAGTGGFIGANVLTFGAGSRLTVL.

The CDR3 here is CAWSAPTGYEQYF. As DNA, the CDR3 is TGTGCCTGGAGTGCACCGACAGGGTACGAGCAGTACTTC. V usage is TRBV30 and J usage is TRBJ2-7; TRBD1 agrees at 7 bases. This CDR3 has 13 amino acids. Germline V gene sequence: CDR1 GTSNPN, CDR2 SVGIG (reference sequence). J gave up 4 bases and V 1 base, and 4 bases lay outside the gene matches.

The chain carries TRBV6-5 and TRBJ2-1; D gene unclear. This CDR3 comprises 14 residues. The germline V gene encodes CDR1 MNHEY and CDR2 SVGAGI. V was cut by 7 bases and J by 0 bases, with 10 bases left in between. This CDR3 reads CASTGLSSYNEQFF. DNA of the CDR3: TGTGCCAGCACGGGCTTGAGCTCCTACAATGAGCAGTTCTTC.

The rearrangement links TRBV6-5 to TRBJ2-7; the D is unclear. The CDR3 length is 15 residues. Trimming took 6 bases from V and 2 from J, leaving 17 bases between them. Germline V gives CDR1 MNHEY, CDR2 SVGAGI. CDR3 bases: TGTGCCAGCAGAGGGATTGTGGGCCGGACCTACGAGCAGTACTTC. Translated, it gives CASRGIVGRTYEQYF.

The gene calls are TRBV15 and TRBJ2-3; D gene uncertain. V was shortened by 6 bases and J by 4 bases, with 14 bases between the two germline ends. Per the germline V gene, CDR1 is LNHNV and CDR2 is YYDKDF (reference sequence). The CDR3 consists of 14 residues. The CDR3 nucleotides are TGTGCCACCAGTTTGGGCCTCCGCGCAGATACGCAGTATTTT. It yields the protein CATSLGLRADTQYF.

This clone was found once. The V and J genes are TRBV7-9 and TRBJ2-3; TRBD2 matches 10 bases. Per germline, CDR1 SEHNR and CDR2 FQNEAQ (reference sequence). CDR3 length equals 15 residues. Germline trimming cut 5 bases from V and 6 bases from J; bases unmatched to any gene: 8. CDR3 DNA: TGTGCCAGCAGCCCACGAGCGGGAGGGTGGGATACGCAGTATTTT. Translation gives CASSPRAGGWDTQYF.

This rearrangement joins TRBV7-3 to TRBJ1-1, with 7 bases identical to TRBD1. The CDR3 extends over 14 amino acids. V shed 5 bases, J shed 1 base, and the junction held 4 bases outside the gene matches. The germline V gene encodes CDR1 SGHTA and CDR2 FQGTGA. Here the CDR3 DNA reads TGTGCCAGCAGCGAGGGACAGCCGAACACTGAAGCTTTCTTT. It codes for CASSEGQPNTEAFF.

The chain links TRBV10-3 to TRBJ2-5; TRBD2 matches 9 bases. The CDR3 contains 14 residues. Unmatched junction bases numbered 5, after V lost 4 bases and J lost 5 bases. Germline assignment: CDR1 ENHRY and CDR2 SYGVKD. The CDR3 sequence is CAISGTGTSETQYF. CDR3 bases: TGTGCCATCAGTGGGACCGGGACTAGCGAGACCCAGTACTTC.

The CDR3 bases are TGCAGCGTTCGCGGATCTCTGAACACTGAAGCTTTCTTT. Protein product: CSVRGSLNTEAFF. The rearrangement uses TRBV29-1 and TRBJ1-1; no clear D gene. The ends were cut back, 5 bases at V and 0 bases at J, with 10 bases in the middle. This CDR3 has 13 residues. Germline lookup yields CDR1 SQVTM and CDR2 ANQGSEA.

This rearrangement joins TRBV28 to TRBJ1-6; maybe TRBD1 (6 bases). Trimming left V 5 bases short and J 6 bases short, with 29 bases between. This CDR3 is 20 amino acids long. Germline V gene sequence: CDR1 MDHEN, CDR2 SYDVKM. CDR3 loop: CASSPYVGGLISDVNSPLHF. CDR3 in DNA: TGTGCCAGCAGTCCTTACGTAGGGGGGCTAATAAGCGACGTTAATTCACCCCTCCACTTT.

The J gene is TRBJ1-1, the V gene TRBV19; no clear D. V was trimmed by 5 bases and J by 1 base, leaving 5 bases between them. This CDR3 is 12 amino acids long. Germline CDR1 reads LNHDA; CDR2 reads SQIVND (reference sequence). CDR3 residues: CASSLRNTEAFF. The CDR3 DNA is TGTGCCAGTAGTCTCCGGAACACTGAAGCTTTCTTT.

This clone was seen more than once but under ten times. The genes are TRBV5-1 and TRBJ2-7, with D perhaps matching TRBD1 (7 bases). V was pared by 0 bases and J by 3 bases, with 13 bases between. The CDR3 spans 15 residues. Germline V CDR1 and CDR2: SGHRS, YFSETQ. The CDR3 nucleotides are TGCGCCAGCAGCTTGGCCCAGGGGGAGGTCTACGAGCAGTACTTC. Amino acids: CASSLAQGEVYEQYF.

The rearrangement uses TRBV6-6 and TRBJ2-2; D not resolved. In germline, CDR1 is MNHNY, CDR2 SVGAGI (reference sequence). The CDR3 runs to 13 residues. V was cut by 3 bases and J by 3 bases, with 5 bases left in between. CDR3 in amino acids: CASSYLDTGELFF. CDR3 coding DNA: TGTGCCAGCAGTTATCTGGACACCGGGGAGCTGTTTTTT.

This rearrangement joins TRBV28 to TRBJ2-7; D tentatively fits TRBD1 or TRBD2 (5 bases each). Trimming left V 3 bases short and J 4 bases short, with 16 bases between. The CDR3 runs to 15 residues. Germline-derived CDR1 and CDR2 are MDHEN and SYDVKM. The CDR3 sequence is CASSFMGEWVYEQYF. DNA of the CDR3: TGTGCCAGCAGTTTTATGGGGGAGTGGGTATACGAGCAGTACTTC. The full variable domain, completed using reference TRBV28 and TRBJ2-7, is DVKVTQSSRYLVKRTGEKVFLECVQDMDHENMFWYRQDPGLGLRLIYFSYDVKMKEKGDIPEGYSVSREKKERFSLILESASTNQTSMYLCASSFMGEWVYEQYFGPGTRLTVT.

In its sample, this clone was seen a few times. V usage is TRBV5-6 and J usage is TRBJ2-7; D unresolved. This CDR3 is 14 amino acids long. V was pared by 1 base and J by 4 bases, with 12 bases between. From germline, CDR1 is SGHDT and CDR2 YYEEEE. The CDR3 is CASSLKGWPYEQYF. As DNA, the CDR3 is TGTGCCAGCAGCTTGAAGGGTTGGCCTTACGAGCAGTACTTC.

The genes are TRBV12-3 or TRBV12-4 and TRBJ1-5; maybe TRBD1 (5 bases). V was trimmed by 4 bases and J by 9 bases, leaving 13 bases between them. This CDR3 region has 13 residues. The CDR3 spells CASSWGTRGPQHF. In DNA form, the CDR3 reads TGTGCCAGCAGTTGGGGGACCCGCGGGCCCCAGCATTTT.

The chain recombines TRBV24-1 with TRBJ2-7; TRBD2 matches 12 bases. J lost 6 bases, V lost 2 bases, and 4 bases had no gene match. This CDR3 contains 15 residues. Per the germline V gene, CDR1 is KGHDR and CDR2 is SFDVKD. Written as DNA, the CDR3 is TGTGCCACCAGTGATTCGGGACTAGCGGGTTTCGAGCAGTACTTC. Its translation: CATSDSGLAGFEQYF.

This rearrangement joins TRBV6-2 or TRBV6-3 to TRBJ2-1, with TRBD2 matching 10 bases. Germline loops: CDR1 MNHEY, CDR2 SVGEGT. V shed 5 bases, J shed 3 bases, and the junction held 7 bases outside the gene matches. CDR3 size: 16 residues. Written as DNA, the CDR3 is TGTGCCAGCAGTCCAGGACTAGCGGAAAACTACAATGAGCAGTTCTTC. Translated: CASSPGLAENYNEQFF.

This chain connects TRBV7-2 to TRBJ1-2; possible D gene TRBD1, 5 bases. This CDR3 comprises 15 residues. Trimming cost V 3 bases and J 4 bases, with 15 bases left between them. CDR1 SGHTA and CDR2 FQGNSA come from the germline V gene. CDR3 loop: CASSFSRDAGYGYTF. The CDR3 DNA is TGTGCCAGCAGCTTTTCGAGGGACGCGGGCTATGGCTACACCTTC.

V usage is TRBV3-1 (or the pseudogene TRBV3-2) and J usage is TRBJ1-1; 9 bases map to TRBD1. V was pared by 5 bases and J by 9 bases, with 10 bases of the junction left unmatched. Germline CDR1 LGHDT, CDR2 YNNKEL (reference sequence). This CDR3 has 14 amino acids. CDR3 sequence reads: CASSYLQGASKAFF. The CDR3 DNA reads as TGTGCCAGCAGCTACCTACAGGGGGCGAGTAAAGCTTTCTTT.

J is TRBJ1-1 and V is TRBV5-4; tentatively, D is TRBD1 (5 bases). This CDR3 is built from 15 residues. Germline assignment: CDR1 SGHNT and CDR2 YYREEE (reference sequence). Trimming removed 1 base from V and 3 bases from J, with 13 bases in between. The CDR3 protein is CASSLILQGHTEAFF. CDR3 DNA: TGTGCCAGCAGCTTGATCTTGCAGGGCCACACTGAAGCTTTCTTT. The full variable domain, completed using reference TRBV5-4 and TRBJ1-1, is ETGVTQSPTHLIKTRGQQVTLRCSSQSGHNTVSWYQQALGQGPQFIFQYYREEENGRGNFPPRFSGLQFPNYSSELNVNALELDDSALYLCASSLILQGHTEAFFGQGTRLTVV.

The chain has TRBV18 and TRBJ2-5, with a weak D call TRBD1 (7 bases). CDR3 length: 17 residues. V lost 6 bases and J 0 bases, leaving 20 bases between the germline ends. Germline CDR1 and CDR2: KGHSH and LQKENI. For the CDR3, the DNA is TGTGCCAGCTCGTCGGAAGACAGGGACTTTTACCAAGAGACCCAGTACTTC. This encodes CASSSEDRDFYQETQYF.